A single sample is the source of the 6 T cell receptor beta chains below, sequenced in a study of blood T cell repertoires in COVID-19. Method: immunoSEQ multiplex PCR; TCRdb's copy keeps in-frame clones and lacks some. Here the sample spans over 150,000 clones, approximately 86% being singletons. Source material: peripheral blood. The receptors come from a woman of 80 years or more with COVID-19, enrolled during active disease.

The V and J genes are TRBV5-1 and TRBJ2-1; a possible D gene is TRBD1 (6 bases). The germline V gene has CDR1 SGHRS and CDR2 YFSETQ. Deletions cut 4 bases from V and 5 bases from J, with 10 bases between. The CDR3 is 13 residues long. Written as DNA, the CDR3 is TGCGCCAGCAGCCTAGGACAGCACAATGAGCAGTTCTTC. Protein product: CASSLGQHNEQFF.

The genes are TRBV19 and TRBJ1-5; TRBD1 aligns across 8 bases. This CDR3 spans 15 amino acids. In germline, CDR1 is LNHDA, CDR2 SQIVND (reference sequence). Germline trimming cut 5 bases from V and 5 bases from J; bases unmatched to any gene: 8. The CDR3 DNA reads TGTGCCAGTAGTTCCGGACAGGGAGCACATCAGCCCCAGCATTTT. Translating it yields CASSSGQGAHQPQHF.

CDR3 sequence reads: CASSQTGWDQPQHF. The CDR3, as DNA: TGTGCCAGCAGTCAGACAGGGTGGGATCAGCCCCAGCATTTT. This chain joins TRBV6-6 and TRBJ1-5; TRBD1 agrees at 7 bases. The junction had 6 bases not matched to a gene; V was cut back by 5 bases and J by 5 bases. The CDR3 is 14 residues long. Germline V gene lookup returns CDR1 MNHNY and CDR2 SVGAGI (reference sequence).

The chain couples TRBV5-4 to TRBJ2-3; D is unclear. There are 14 residues in the CDR3. Looked up from germline, CDR1 is SGHNT and CDR2 is YYREEE (reference sequence). Between the trimmed V and J ends, which lost 2 bases and 1 base, there was a span of 8 bases. The CDR3 loop is CASSFVSGTDTQYF. For the CDR3, the DNA is TGTGCCAGCAGCTTTGTGTCTGGCACAGATACGCAGTATTTT.

This clone was seen a handful of times. The J gene is TRBJ1-6, the V gene TRBV5-1; D uncertain. V shed 0 bases and J shed 3 bases, with 13 bases lying between them. The CDR3 totals 17 residues. In germline, CDR1 is SGHRS, CDR2 YFSETQ. This chain's CDR3 is CASSLAGSRSYNSPLHF. The CDR3 coding sequence is TGCGCCAGCAGCTTGGCTGGGTCACGGAGCTATAATTCACCCCTCCACTTT.

This rearrangement joins TRBV20-1 to TRBJ2-5; maybe TRBD2 (6 bases). This CDR3 is 11 amino acids long. Looked up from germline, CDR1 is DFQATT and CDR2 is SNEGSKA (reference sequence). CDR3 loop: CRAGGEETQYF. The CDR3 DNA follows: TGCAGGGCCGGGGGAGAAGAGACCCAGTACTTC.